The 2 T cell receptor beta chains reported below all come from one sample, sequenced in a study of cytomegalovirus exposure and HLA in healthy donors. The PCR was carried out with 60 Vbeta primers and 13 Jbeta primers. Clones were sequenced by immunoSEQ multiplex PCR, and TCRdb holds only the in-frame ones, with some missing. The sample consists of approximately 120,000 clones, roughly 69% of them appearing once. The sequenced material came from PBMCs. The source is an older woman in good health and CMV-seropositive.

Only a few counts were recorded for this clone. The rearrangement uses TRBV4-2 and TRBJ1-2; TRBD1 matches 9 bases. V lost 1 base and J lost 6; bases outside the gene matches: 9. The CDR3 extends over 16 amino acids. The germline V gene has CDR1 LGHNA and CDR2 YNFKEQ. In DNA form, the CDR3 reads TGTGCCAGCAGCCAAGTCTCGACAGGGGGTAGGAATGGCTACACCTTC. Protein: CASSQVSTGGRNGYTF.

The chain joins TRBV27 to TRBJ1-2, with a weak D call TRBD1 (5 bases). Germline assignment: CDR1 MNHEY and CDR2 SMNVEV (reference sequence). The CDR3 is 16 amino acids. With 5 bases removed from V and 4 bases from J, the gap between germline ends came to 20 bases. The DNA of the CDR3 is TGTGCCAGCAGTGTAAGGGACCCGGGGGGTCTCTATGGCTACACCTTC. Its translation: CASSVRDPGGLYGYTF.